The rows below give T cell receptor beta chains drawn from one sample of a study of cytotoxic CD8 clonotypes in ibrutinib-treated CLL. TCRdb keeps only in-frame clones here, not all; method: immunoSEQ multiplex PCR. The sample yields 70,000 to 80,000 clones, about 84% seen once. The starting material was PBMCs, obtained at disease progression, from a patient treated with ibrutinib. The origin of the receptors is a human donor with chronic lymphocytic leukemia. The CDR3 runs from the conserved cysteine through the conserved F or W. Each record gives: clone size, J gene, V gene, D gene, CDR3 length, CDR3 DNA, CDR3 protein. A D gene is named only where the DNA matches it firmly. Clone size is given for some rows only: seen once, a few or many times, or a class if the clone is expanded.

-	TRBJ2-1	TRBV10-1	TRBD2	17	TGCGCCAGCAGTGAGGTTTTAGGGACTACTTCCTACAATGAGCAGTTCTTC	CASSEVLGTTSYNEQFF
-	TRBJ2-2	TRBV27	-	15	TGTGCCAGCACACCCATGGGAGCGAACACCGGGGAGCTGTTTTTT	CASTPMGANTGELFF
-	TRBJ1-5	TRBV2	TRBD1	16	TGTGCCAGCACCGGGACAGGGGCTTATAGCAATCAGCCCCAGCATTTT	CASTGTGAYSNQPQHF
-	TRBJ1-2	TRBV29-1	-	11	TGCAGCGTTGGGTGGGGGAATGGCTACACCTTC	CSVGWGNGYTF
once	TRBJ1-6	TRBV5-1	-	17	TGCGCCAGCAGTAAGATGTGGGGTGACGGTTATAATTCACCCCTCCACTTT	CASSKMWGDGYNSPLHF
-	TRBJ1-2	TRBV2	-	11	TGTGCCAGCAGTGAGGCCTATGGCTACACCTTC	CASSEAYGYTF
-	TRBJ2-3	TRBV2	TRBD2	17	TGTGCCAGCAACCTTAGCGGGGGGCCTTCTAGCACAGATACGCAGTATTTT	CASNLSGGPSSTDTQYF
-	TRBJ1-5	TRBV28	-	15	TGTGCCAGCAGCCGAGGACGGGTTAGCAATCAGCCCCAGCATTTT	CASSRGRVSNQPQHF
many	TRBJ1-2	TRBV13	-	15	TGTGCCAGCAGCTTAGTAGACGGGTTTGATTATGGCTACACCTTC	CASSLVDGFDYGYTF
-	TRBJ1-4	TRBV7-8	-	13	TGTGCCAGCAGCTTAGTGGAGGATGAAAAACTGTTTTTT	CASSLVEDEKLFF
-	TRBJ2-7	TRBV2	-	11	TGTGCCAGCAGTGAAGTCTACGAGCAGTACTTC	CASSEVYEQYF
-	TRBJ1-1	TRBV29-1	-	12	TGCAGCGCCGCGGGAGGGCCCACTGAAGCTTTCTTT	CSAAGGPTEAFF
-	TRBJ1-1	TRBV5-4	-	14	TGTGCCAGCAGCTTGACAGAAATGAACACTGAAGCTTTCTTT	CASSLTEMNTEAFF
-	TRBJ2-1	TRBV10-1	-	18	TGCGCCAGCAGTGAGAGTATTGGGGGATCAATCTCCTACAATGAGCAGTTCTTC	CASSESIGGSISYNEQFF
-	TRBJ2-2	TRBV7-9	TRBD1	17	TGTGCCAGCAGCGAGAGAACCGGGACAGGGGGCCACGGGGAGCTGTTTTTT	CASSERTGTGGHGELFF
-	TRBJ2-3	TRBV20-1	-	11	TGCAGTGCCCTAGGCTCCCTCGGCCAGTATTTT	CSALGSLGQYF
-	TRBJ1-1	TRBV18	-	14	TGTGCCAGCTCACCACCGGGACGGGGAGGTGAAGCTTTCTTT	CASSPPGRGGEAFF
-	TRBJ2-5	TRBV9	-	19	TGTGCCAGCAGCGTAGCTCCGGCTAGCGCTCGATCCACCCAAGAGACCCAGTACTTC	CASSVAPASARSTQETQYF
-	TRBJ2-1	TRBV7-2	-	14	TGTGCCAGCAGCTCTGGGGGCAGCGTGAATGAGCAGTTCTTC	CASSSGGSVNEQFF
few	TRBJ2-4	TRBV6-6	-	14	TGTGCCAGCAGTTATGCAGGCAGGACGGACATTCAGTACTTC	CASSYAGRTDIQYF
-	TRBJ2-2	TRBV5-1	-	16	TGCGCCAGCAGCTTGGACCTGACTTCGAACACCGGGGAGCTGTTTTTT	CASSLDLTSNTGELFF
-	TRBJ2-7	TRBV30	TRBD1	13	TGTGCCTGGGCCGGGACAGGGTCAGCCGAGCAGTACTTC	CAWAGTGSAEQYF
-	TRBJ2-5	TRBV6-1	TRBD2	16	TGTGCCAGCAGTGAACAAATAGCGGGGGGACCAGAGACCCAGTACTTC	CASSEQIAGGPETQYF
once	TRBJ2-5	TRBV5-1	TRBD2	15	TGCGCCAGCAGCTTAGGCGGGGGGGCCTTGGAGACCCAGTACTTC	CASSLGGGALETQYF
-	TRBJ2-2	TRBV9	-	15	TGTGCCAGCAGCGTTGGGGTCCTACTGAGCGGGGAGCTGTTTTTT	CASSVGVLLSGELFF
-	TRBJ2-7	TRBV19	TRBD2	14	TGTGCCAGTAGGCCAGTAGCGGGAAACAGCGAGCAGTACTTC	CASRPVAGNSEQYF
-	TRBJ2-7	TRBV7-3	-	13	TGTGCCAGCAGCTTAGCAGGGGACTACGAGCAGTACTTC	CASSLAGDYEQYF
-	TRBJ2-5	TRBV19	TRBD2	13	TGTGCCAGGAACCTCGGCGGGGGAGAGACCCAGTACTTC	CARNLGGGETQYF
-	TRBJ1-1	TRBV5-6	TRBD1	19	TGTGCCAGCAGCTTGTTATGGGTGAGGACAGGGAAGTGGAACACTGAAGCTTTCTTT	CASSLLWVRTGKWNTEAFF
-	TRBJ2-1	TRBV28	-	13	TGTGCCAGCAGTTTGGTGACACCCAATGAGCAGTTCTTC	CASSLVTPNEQFF
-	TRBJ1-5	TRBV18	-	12	TGTGCCAGCTCATCTCAGGGACAGCCCCAGCATTTT	CASSSQGQPQHF
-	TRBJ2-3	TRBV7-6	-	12	TGTGCCAGCAGTCTAAGCACAGATACGCAGTATTTT	CASSLSTDTQYF
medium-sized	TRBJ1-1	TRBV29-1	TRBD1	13	TGCAGCGCCGGACAGGGGGCCGGACCTGGCGCTTTCTTT	CSAGQGAGPGAFF
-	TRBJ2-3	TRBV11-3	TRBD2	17	TGTGCCAGCAGCTTAGGGTGGACTAGCGGGGGGCCAGATACGCAGTATTTT	CASSLGWTSGGPDTQYF
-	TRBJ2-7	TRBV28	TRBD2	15	TGTGCCAGCAGCCCTAGCGGGGGGGGAGGATACGAGCAGTACTTC	CASSPSGGGGYEQYF
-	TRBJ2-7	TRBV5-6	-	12	TGTGCCAGCAGCTTGGATGATTACGAGCAGTACTTC	CASSLDDYEQYF
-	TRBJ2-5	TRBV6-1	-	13	TGTGCCAGCAGTGGCAGGGTACGGGAGACCCAGTACTTC	CASSGRVRETQYF
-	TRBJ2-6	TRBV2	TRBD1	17	TGTGCCAGCAGTTCCCCAGGGGGCCCTTCTGGGGCCAACGTCCTGACTTTC	CASSSPGGPSGANVLTF
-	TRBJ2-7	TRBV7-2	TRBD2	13	TGTGCCAGCAGCCGGGACTATTCGGGCGAGCAGTACTTC	CASSRDYSGEQYF
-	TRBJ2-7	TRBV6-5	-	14	TGTGCCAGCAGTTACCGTCAGGGAAACTACGAGCAGTACTTC	CASSYRQGNYEQYF
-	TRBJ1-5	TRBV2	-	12	TGTGCCAGCAGCCGACAGAATCAGCCCCAGCATTTT	CASSRQNQPQHF
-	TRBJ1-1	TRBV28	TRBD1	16	TGTGCCAGCAGTTCCTACAGGGGCCAGGGGGGGACTGAAGCTTTCTTT	CASSSYRGQGGTEAFF
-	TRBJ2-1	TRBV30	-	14	TGTGCCTGGAGTGTGGGAACATCCTACAATGAGCAGTTCTTC	CAWSVGTSYNEQFF
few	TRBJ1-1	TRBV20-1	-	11	TGCAGTGCTTCAGGGTACACTGAAGCTTTCTTT	CSASGYTEAFF
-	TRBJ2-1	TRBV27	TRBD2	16	TGTGCCAGCAGTTTATGGGGAGGGGCCCCCTACAATGAGCAGTTCTTC	CASSLWGGAPYNEQFF
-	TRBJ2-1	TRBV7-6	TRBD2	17	TGTGCCAGCAGCTCGCAGGGACTAGCGGGAGCCTACAATGAGCAGTTCTTC	CASSSQGLAGAYNEQFF
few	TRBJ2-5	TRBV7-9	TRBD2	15	TGTGCCAGCAGCTTAACACTAGCGGCTAAAGAGACCCAGTACTTC	CASSLTLAAKETQYF
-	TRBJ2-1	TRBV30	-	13	TGTGCCTGGAGTTACGGGGCGTCGGGTGAGCAGTTCTTC	CAWSYGASGEQFF
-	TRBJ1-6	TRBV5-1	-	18	TGCGCCAGCAAGCTTGGATCATTTACTAGCTCCTATAATTCACCCCTCCACTTT	CASKLGSFTSSYNSPLHF
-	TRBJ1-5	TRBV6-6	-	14	TGTGCCAGCCCCGGGGACAATAGCAATCAGCCCCAGCATTTT	CASPGDNSNQPQHF
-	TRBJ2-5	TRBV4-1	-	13	TGCGCCAGCAGCCAAGCTCTGGCGGAGACCCAGTACTTC	CASSQALAETQYF
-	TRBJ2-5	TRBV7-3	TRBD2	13	TGTGCCAGCAGTAGCGGGAGCTTCGAGACCCAGTACTTC	CASSSGSFETQYF
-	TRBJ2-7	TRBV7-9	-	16	TGTGCCAGCAGCTTAGGTACAGGACCTGTCTCCTACGAGCAGTACTTC	CASSLGTGPVSYEQYF
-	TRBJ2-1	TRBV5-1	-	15	TGCGCCAGCAGCTTGGCTGGGGGCGACTACAATGAGCAGTTCTTC	CASSLAGGDYNEQFF